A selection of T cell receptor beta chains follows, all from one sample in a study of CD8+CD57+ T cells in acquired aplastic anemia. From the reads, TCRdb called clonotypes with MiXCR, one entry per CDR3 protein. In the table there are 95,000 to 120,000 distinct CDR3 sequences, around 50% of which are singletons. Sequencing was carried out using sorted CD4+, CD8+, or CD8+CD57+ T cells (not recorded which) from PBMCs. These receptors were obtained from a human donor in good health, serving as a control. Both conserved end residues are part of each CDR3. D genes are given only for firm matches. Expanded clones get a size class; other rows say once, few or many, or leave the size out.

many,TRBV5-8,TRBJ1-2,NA,CAGPAPDYTF,TGTGCCGGCCCCGCCCCCGACTACACCTTC
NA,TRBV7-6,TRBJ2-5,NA,CASSSSETQYF,TGTGCCAGCAGCTCATCGGAGACCCAGTACTTC
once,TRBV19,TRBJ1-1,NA,CASRAGANTEAFF,TGTGCCAGTAGGGCCGGGGCGAACACTGAAGCTTTCTTT
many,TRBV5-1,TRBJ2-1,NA,CASSLAPNEQFF,TGCGCCAGCAGCTTGGCCCCTAATGAGCAGTTCTTC
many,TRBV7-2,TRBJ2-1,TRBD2,CASSTLRGAAAYNEQFF,TGTGCCAGCAGCACCTTGCGGGGGGCGGCTGCCTACAATGAGCAGTTCTTC
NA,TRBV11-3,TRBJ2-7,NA,CASSLEGWAYEQYF,TGTGCCAGCAGCTTAGAGGGGTGGGCCTACGAGCAGTACTTC
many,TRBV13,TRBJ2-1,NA,CASSLGRGYEQFF,TGTGCCAGCAGCTTAGGAAGGGGCTATGAGCAGTTCTTC
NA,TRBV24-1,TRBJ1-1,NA,CATRGRGMEAFF,TGTGCCACCAGAGGCAGGGGTATGGAAGCTTTCTTT
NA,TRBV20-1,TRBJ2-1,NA,CSASLGNEQFF,TGCAGTGCTAGCCTAGGTAATGAGCAGTTCTTC
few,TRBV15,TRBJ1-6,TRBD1,CATSISTGDNSPLHF,TGTGCCACCAGCATTAGTACAGGGGATAATTCACCCCTCCACTTT
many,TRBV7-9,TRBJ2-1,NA,CASSLPSNEQFF,TGTGCCAGCAGCTTACCTTCCAATGAGCAGTTCTTC
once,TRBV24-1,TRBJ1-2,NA,CATSDFKDGPYYGYTF,TGTGCCACCAGTGATTTTAAGGACGGACCCTACTATGGCTACACCTTC
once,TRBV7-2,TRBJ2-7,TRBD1,CASSLGQGASEQYF,TGTGCCAGCAGCTTAGGTCAGGGGGCATCCGAGCAGTACTTC
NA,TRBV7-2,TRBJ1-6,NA,CASSLAGGMGSPLHF,TGTGCCAGCAGCTTAGCTGGGGGCATGGGTTCACCCCTCCACTTT
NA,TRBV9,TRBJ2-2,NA,CASSRIGTGELFF,TGTGCCAGCAGCCGGATCGGTACCGGGGAGCTGTTTTTT
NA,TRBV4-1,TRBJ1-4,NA,CASSQDLGHDEKLFF,TGCGCCAGCAGCCAAGATTTGGGACATGATGAAAAACTGTTTTTT
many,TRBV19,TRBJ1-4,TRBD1,CASSRGQVRRDGKLFF,TGTGCCAGTAGTAGGGGACAGGTCAGAAGGGATGGAAAACTGTTTTTT
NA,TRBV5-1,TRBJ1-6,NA,CASSLGHDNSPLHF,TGCGCCAGCAGCTTGGGACACGATAATTCACCCCTCCACTTT
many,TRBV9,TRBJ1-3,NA,CASSVGGSANTIYF,TGTGCCAGCAGCGTAGGGGGTTCTGCAAACACCATATATTTT
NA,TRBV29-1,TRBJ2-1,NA,CSVGGGLYNEQFF,TGCAGCGTTGGTGGAGGACTTTACAATGAGCAGTTCTTC
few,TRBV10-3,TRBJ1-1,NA,CAISESGTEAFF,TGTGCCATCAGTGAGTCCGGCACTGAAGCTTTCTTT
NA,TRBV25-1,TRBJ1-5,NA,CASSRGQIDSNQPQHF,TGTGCCAGCTCCCGCGGACAAATAGACAGCAATCAGCCCCAGCATTTT
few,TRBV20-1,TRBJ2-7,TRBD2,CSATDSGGAGEQYF,TGCAGTGCTACCGATAGCGGGGGGGCCGGCGAGCAGTACTTC
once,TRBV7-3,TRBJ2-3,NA,CASSSGSVSDTQYF,TGTGCCAGCAGCTCGGGATCAGTCTCGGATACGCAGTATTTT
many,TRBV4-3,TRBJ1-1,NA,CASSQDPWTAVSTEAFF,TGCGCCAGCAGCCAAGACCCTTGGACGGCGGTTAGCACTGAAGCTTTCTTT
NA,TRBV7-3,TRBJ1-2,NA,CASSLTSASNYGYTF,TGTGCCAGCAGCTTAACTTCGGCTTCTAACTATGGCTACACCTTC
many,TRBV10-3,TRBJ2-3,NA,CAISESRGGLRDTQYF,TGTGCCATCAGTGAGTCGAGGGGGGGCCTAAGAGATACGCAGTATTTT
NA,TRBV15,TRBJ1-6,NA,CATSRDPGDNSPLHF,TGTGCCACCAGCAGAGATCCGGGGGACAATTCACCCCTCCACTTT
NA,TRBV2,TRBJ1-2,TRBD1,CASSTGDNYGYTF,TGTGCCAGCAGTACAGGGGACAACTATGGCTACACCTTC
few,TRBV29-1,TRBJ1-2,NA,CSVSVSDYTF,TGCAGCGTTTCGGTGTCGGACTACACCTTC
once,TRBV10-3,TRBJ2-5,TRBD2,CAISYELAGGQETQYF,TGTGCCATCAGTTATGAGCTAGCGGGGGGCCAAGAGACCCAGTACTTC
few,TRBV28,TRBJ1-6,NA,CASRRRGYDSPLHF,TGTGCCAGCAGAAGACGGGGTTATGATTCACCCCTCCACTTT
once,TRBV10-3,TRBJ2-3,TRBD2,CAISERLAGGTDTQYF,TGTGCCATCAGCGAGAGACTAGCGGGGGGCACAGATACGCAGTATTTT
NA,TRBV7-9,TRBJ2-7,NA,CASSLDRYKQYF,TGTGCCAGCAGCTTAGACCGGTACAAGCAGTACTTC
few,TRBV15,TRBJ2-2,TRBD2,CATSTGLAGGLTGELFF,TGTGCCACCAGCACAGGACTAGCGGGAGGTCTCACCGGGGAGCTGTTTTTT
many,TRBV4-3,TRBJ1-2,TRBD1,CASSQGVRGQGYGYTF,TGCGCCAGCAGCCAAGGGGTGAGAGGACAGGGCTATGGCTACACCTTC
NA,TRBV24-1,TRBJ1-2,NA,CATSDPSLSDSYGYTF,TGTGCCACCAGCGATCCAAGTCTGAGCGATTCCTATGGCTACACCTTC
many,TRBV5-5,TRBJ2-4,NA,CASSLGDLSNIQYF,TGTGCCAGCAGCTTGGGCGACCTCAGTAACATTCAGTACTTC
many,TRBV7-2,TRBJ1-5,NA,CASSLGQPNQPQHF,TGTGCCAGCAGCTTAGGGCAGCCTAATCAGCCCCAGCATTTT
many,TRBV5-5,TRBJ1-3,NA,CASSLGGAVGNTIYF,TGTGCCAGCAGCTTGGGCGGTGCGGTGGGAAACACCATATATTTT
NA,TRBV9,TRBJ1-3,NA,CASSVDPPGSGNTIYF,TGTGCCAGCAGCGTAGATCCCCCAGGGTCTGGAAACACCATATATTTT
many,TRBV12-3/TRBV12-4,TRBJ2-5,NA,CASSSSPETQYF,TGTGCCAGCAGTTCATCCCCAGAGACCCAGTACTTC